Shown below are 14 T cell receptor beta chains from a single sample sequenced in a study of Graves' ophthalmopathy and Graves' hyperthyroidism. RNA transcripts were the source from which TCR beta CDR3 regions were amplified. The first round was an RT-PCR with HTBI primers, and the second round was a multiplex PCR. TCRdb analysed the multiplex PCR reads with MiXCR anew, one entry per CDR3 protein. The sample yields approximately 640,000 distinct CDR3 sequences, approximately 39% seen once. The sequencing sample was made of peripheral blood. These receptor sequences come from an adult man with Graves' ophthalmopathy.

The CDR3 sequence is CSVTGQGDYGANVLTF. As DNA, the CDR3 is TGCAGCGTTACCGGACAGGGAGACTATGGGGCCAACGTCCTGACTTTC. The rearrangement joins TRBV29-1 to TRBJ2-6; 8 bases match TRBD1. Germline lookup yields CDR1 SQVTM and CDR2 ANQGSEA. CDR3 length: 16 residues. V lost 5 bases and J lost 3; bases outside the gene matches: 9.

At least ten counts were recorded for this clonotype. V gene TRBV7-9 combines with J gene TRBJ1-1; D perhaps matches TRBD1 (5 bases). The CDR3 has 16 residues. Germline CDR1 is SEHNR and CDR2 is FQNEAQ (reference sequence). V lost 6 bases and J 3 bases, leaving 20 bases between the germline ends. The CDR3 reads CASRPGTESTHTEAFF. The CDR3 nucleotides are TGTGCCAGCAGACCCGGGACGGAGAGCACTCACACTGAAGCTTTCTTT.

This clonotype appeared many times. V usage is TRBV5-1 and J usage is TRBJ2-7; 8 bases are a match to TRBD1. V lost 4 bases, J lost 3 bases, and 15 bases stayed unmatched. In germline, CDR1 is SGHRS, CDR2 YFSETQ. CDR3 length: 17 residues. The DNA of the CDR3 is TGCGCCAGCAGCCCGGGATTGAGGACAGGGCCCTTCTACGAGCAGTACTTC. It specifies CASSPGLRTGPFYEQYF.

This chain connects TRBV4-3 to TRBJ1-4; D remains ambiguous. The ends were cut back, 1 base at V and 2 bases at J, with 11 bases in the middle. The CDR3 totals 16 residues. Germline lookup yields CDR1 LGHNA and CDR2 YSLEER. The CDR3 reads CASSQALRVTNEKLFF. CDR3 DNA sequence: TGCGCCAGCAGCCAAGCCTTACGGGTCACTAATGAAAAACTGTTTTTT.

This clonotype came up a few times. The V call is TRBV12-3 or TRBV12-4, the J call TRBJ2-7, with 8 bases lining up with TRBD2. There are 15 residues in the CDR3. J gave up 4 bases and V 6 bases, and 11 bases lay outside the gene matches. CDR3 nucleotides: TGTGCCAGCAGGGATAGCGGGGCGGCTTCTTACGAGCAGTACTTC. Protein: CASRDSGAASYEQYF.

At least ten counts were recorded for this clonotype. Germline is not matched at one junction end, which may reflect a read error. The V call is TRBV6-5, the J call TRBJ2-5; a possible D gene is TRBD1 (6 bases). In germline, CDR1 is MNHEY, CDR2 SVGAGI. The CDR3 has 15 amino acids. CDR3: CASKTRDTRQATQYF. The DNA for the CDR3 is TGTGCCAGCAAAACCCGGGACACCAGACAAGCGACCCAGTACTTC.

This clonotype was counted a single time. The V and J genes are TRBV5-1 and TRBJ2-7, with TRBD1 identical over 9 bases. The V segment lost 4 bases and the J segment 6 bases; nucleotides outside the gene matches: 11. Germline CDR1 and CDR2: SGHRS and YFSETQ. The CDR3 extends over 15 amino acids. For the CDR3, the DNA is TGCGCCAGCAGCGACCGGGACAGGGTCTGGCGCGAGCAGTACTTC. Translating it yields CASSDRDRVWREQYF.

The V and J genes are TRBV15 and TRBJ1-6; 10 nucleotides align to TRBD1. This CDR3 region has 15 residues. Germline CDR1 is LNHNV and CDR2 is YYDKDF (reference sequence). Germline trimming cut 3 bases from V and 7 bases from J; bases unmatched to any gene: 3. The CDR3 spells CATSSRGQGNSPLHF. Written as DNA, the CDR3 is TGTGCCACCAGCAGCAGGGGACAGGGGAATTCACCCCTCCACTTT. Full variable domain (rest looked up from reference TRBV15 and TRBJ1-6): DAMVIQNPRYQVTQFGKPVTLSCSQTLNHNVMYWYQQKSSQAPKLLFHYYDKDFNNEADTPDNFQSRRPNTSFCFLDIRSPGLGDTAMYLCATSSRGQGNSPLHFGNGTRLTVT.

This clonotype was seen repeatedly, ten times or more. The J gene is TRBJ1-2, the V gene TRBV10-3; the match to TRBD1 covers 7 bases. The CDR3 contains 15 residues. The V and J ends lost 2 bases and 7 bases, in that order; junction bases with no gene match: 10. Per the germline V gene, CDR1 is ENHRY and CDR2 is SYGVKD. This chain's CDR3 is CAISEPGGGASGYTF. The CDR3 DNA reads as TGTGCCATCAGTGAGCCAGGGGGGGGCGCATCTGGCTACACCTTC.

Ten or more counts support this clonotype. The rearrangement joins TRBV10-3 to TRBJ1-5; no clear D gene. The CDR3 extends over 14 amino acids. Per germline, CDR1 ENHRY and CDR2 SYGVKD. V was shortened by 3 bases and J by 3 bases, with 9 bases between the two germline ends. The CDR3 region has the DNA TGTGCCATCAGTGATCGAGCCGCCAATCAGCCCCAGCATTTT. Translation gives CAISDRAANQPQHF.

This sequence joins TRBV10-2 and TRBJ2-6; no reliable D call. The germline V and J ends were trimmed by 6 bases and 3 bases, with 12 bases remaining between them. The germline V gene encodes CDR1 WSHSY and CDR2 SAAADI. The CDR3 has 15 residues. The CDR3, as DNA: TGCGCCAGCAGCCAAAACGGTGGTGGGGCCAACGTCCTGACTTTC. This codes for CASSQNGGGANVLTF.

The sample holds many counts of this clonotype. The chain is built from TRBV19 and TRBJ1-2, with TRBD1 as a possible D gene (6 bases). Germline CDR1 LNHDA, CDR2 SQIVND (reference sequence). The CDR3 has 15 residues. V lost 1 base to trimming and J lost 4 bases, with 13 bases between them. This CDR3 reads CASSIVAGDSYGYTF. The CDR3 DNA follows: TGTGCCAGTAGTATAGTGGCAGGGGATTCCTATGGCTACACCTTC. The whole variable domain, filled in from reference TRBV19 and TRBJ1-2, reads DGGITQSPKYLFRKEGQNVTLSCEQNLNHDAMYWYRQDPGQGLRLIYYSQIVNDFQKGDIAEGYSVSREKKESFPLTVTSAQKNPTAFYLCASSIVAGDSYGYTFGSGTRLTVV.

The V gene is TRBV7-2, the J gene TRBJ2-7; a weak D match, TRBD2 (6 bases). TRBJ2-1 explains the end of the DNA better; the J call may be wrong. Germline V gene lookup returns CDR1 SGHTA and CDR2 FQGNSA. CDR3 length equals 13 residues. CDR3 protein: CASSLVADNEQFF. The CDR3 DNA sequence: TGTGCCAGCAGCTTGGTAGCGGACAATGAGCAGTTCTTC.

The V call is TRBV20-1, the J call TRBJ1-5, with D unresolved. V was trimmed by 0 bases and J by 7 bases, leaving 7 bases between them. Germline V gene data show CDR1 as DFQATT and CDR2 as SNEGSKA (reference sequence). This CDR3 has 12 amino acids. The CDR3 reads CSARDAGQPQHF. CDR3 nucleotide sequence: TGCAGTGCTAGAGATGCGGGCCAGCCCCAGCATTTT.